This T cell receptor beta chain was obtained from a study of blood T cell repertoires in COVID-19. Study-wide context: Whether acute or convalescent, the COVID-19 samples came from the United States, Italy and Spain.

Clones were read by immunoSEQ multiplex PCR, and TCRdb kept only the in-frame ones, dropping some. The table includes 95,000 to 150,000 clones, 84% detected once. The source of this sequence is a woman aged 25 to 39 who had recovered from COVID-19. Sequencing input: PBMCs or T cells enriched from blood (not recorded which).

CDR3 loop: CSVVGQGSSYNEQFF. The CDR3 coding sequence is TGCAGCGTTGTTGGGCAGGGGAGCTCCTACAATGAGCAGTTCTTC. The chain uses TRBV29-1 and TRBJ2-1, with D perhaps TRBD1 (6 bases). V was pared by 4 bases and J by 0 bases, with 13 bases between. This CDR3 region has 15 residues. CDR1 and CDR2 from the germline V gene are SQVTM and ANQGSEA.